This T cell receptor beta chain emerged from a study of shared clonotypes between healthy human individuals. TCRdb's copy holds only in-frame clones and misses some; the assay was immunoSEQ multiplex PCR. This sample yields just over 2,000,000 clones, of which roughly 94% are seen a single time; about 1.1% belongs to the top ten. Naive CD8 cells lacked CD45RO, underwent positive selection for CCR7 and left out terminally differentiated effector memory CD45RA+ cells. The J segment lost 1 base and the V segment lost 6 bases, leaving 3 bases of the junction unmatched. This CDR3 has 12 residues. CDR1 SQVTM and CDR2 ANQGSEA come from the germline V gene.

The specimen was naive CD8+ T cells sorted from blood. The origin of this receptor is a young man in good health. The chain uses TRBV29-1 and TRBJ2-7; TRBD1 matches 7 bases. In nucleotides, the CDR3 is TGCAGCGTGACAGGGCTGTCCTACGAGCAGTACTTC. This gives the protein CSVTGLSYEQYF.